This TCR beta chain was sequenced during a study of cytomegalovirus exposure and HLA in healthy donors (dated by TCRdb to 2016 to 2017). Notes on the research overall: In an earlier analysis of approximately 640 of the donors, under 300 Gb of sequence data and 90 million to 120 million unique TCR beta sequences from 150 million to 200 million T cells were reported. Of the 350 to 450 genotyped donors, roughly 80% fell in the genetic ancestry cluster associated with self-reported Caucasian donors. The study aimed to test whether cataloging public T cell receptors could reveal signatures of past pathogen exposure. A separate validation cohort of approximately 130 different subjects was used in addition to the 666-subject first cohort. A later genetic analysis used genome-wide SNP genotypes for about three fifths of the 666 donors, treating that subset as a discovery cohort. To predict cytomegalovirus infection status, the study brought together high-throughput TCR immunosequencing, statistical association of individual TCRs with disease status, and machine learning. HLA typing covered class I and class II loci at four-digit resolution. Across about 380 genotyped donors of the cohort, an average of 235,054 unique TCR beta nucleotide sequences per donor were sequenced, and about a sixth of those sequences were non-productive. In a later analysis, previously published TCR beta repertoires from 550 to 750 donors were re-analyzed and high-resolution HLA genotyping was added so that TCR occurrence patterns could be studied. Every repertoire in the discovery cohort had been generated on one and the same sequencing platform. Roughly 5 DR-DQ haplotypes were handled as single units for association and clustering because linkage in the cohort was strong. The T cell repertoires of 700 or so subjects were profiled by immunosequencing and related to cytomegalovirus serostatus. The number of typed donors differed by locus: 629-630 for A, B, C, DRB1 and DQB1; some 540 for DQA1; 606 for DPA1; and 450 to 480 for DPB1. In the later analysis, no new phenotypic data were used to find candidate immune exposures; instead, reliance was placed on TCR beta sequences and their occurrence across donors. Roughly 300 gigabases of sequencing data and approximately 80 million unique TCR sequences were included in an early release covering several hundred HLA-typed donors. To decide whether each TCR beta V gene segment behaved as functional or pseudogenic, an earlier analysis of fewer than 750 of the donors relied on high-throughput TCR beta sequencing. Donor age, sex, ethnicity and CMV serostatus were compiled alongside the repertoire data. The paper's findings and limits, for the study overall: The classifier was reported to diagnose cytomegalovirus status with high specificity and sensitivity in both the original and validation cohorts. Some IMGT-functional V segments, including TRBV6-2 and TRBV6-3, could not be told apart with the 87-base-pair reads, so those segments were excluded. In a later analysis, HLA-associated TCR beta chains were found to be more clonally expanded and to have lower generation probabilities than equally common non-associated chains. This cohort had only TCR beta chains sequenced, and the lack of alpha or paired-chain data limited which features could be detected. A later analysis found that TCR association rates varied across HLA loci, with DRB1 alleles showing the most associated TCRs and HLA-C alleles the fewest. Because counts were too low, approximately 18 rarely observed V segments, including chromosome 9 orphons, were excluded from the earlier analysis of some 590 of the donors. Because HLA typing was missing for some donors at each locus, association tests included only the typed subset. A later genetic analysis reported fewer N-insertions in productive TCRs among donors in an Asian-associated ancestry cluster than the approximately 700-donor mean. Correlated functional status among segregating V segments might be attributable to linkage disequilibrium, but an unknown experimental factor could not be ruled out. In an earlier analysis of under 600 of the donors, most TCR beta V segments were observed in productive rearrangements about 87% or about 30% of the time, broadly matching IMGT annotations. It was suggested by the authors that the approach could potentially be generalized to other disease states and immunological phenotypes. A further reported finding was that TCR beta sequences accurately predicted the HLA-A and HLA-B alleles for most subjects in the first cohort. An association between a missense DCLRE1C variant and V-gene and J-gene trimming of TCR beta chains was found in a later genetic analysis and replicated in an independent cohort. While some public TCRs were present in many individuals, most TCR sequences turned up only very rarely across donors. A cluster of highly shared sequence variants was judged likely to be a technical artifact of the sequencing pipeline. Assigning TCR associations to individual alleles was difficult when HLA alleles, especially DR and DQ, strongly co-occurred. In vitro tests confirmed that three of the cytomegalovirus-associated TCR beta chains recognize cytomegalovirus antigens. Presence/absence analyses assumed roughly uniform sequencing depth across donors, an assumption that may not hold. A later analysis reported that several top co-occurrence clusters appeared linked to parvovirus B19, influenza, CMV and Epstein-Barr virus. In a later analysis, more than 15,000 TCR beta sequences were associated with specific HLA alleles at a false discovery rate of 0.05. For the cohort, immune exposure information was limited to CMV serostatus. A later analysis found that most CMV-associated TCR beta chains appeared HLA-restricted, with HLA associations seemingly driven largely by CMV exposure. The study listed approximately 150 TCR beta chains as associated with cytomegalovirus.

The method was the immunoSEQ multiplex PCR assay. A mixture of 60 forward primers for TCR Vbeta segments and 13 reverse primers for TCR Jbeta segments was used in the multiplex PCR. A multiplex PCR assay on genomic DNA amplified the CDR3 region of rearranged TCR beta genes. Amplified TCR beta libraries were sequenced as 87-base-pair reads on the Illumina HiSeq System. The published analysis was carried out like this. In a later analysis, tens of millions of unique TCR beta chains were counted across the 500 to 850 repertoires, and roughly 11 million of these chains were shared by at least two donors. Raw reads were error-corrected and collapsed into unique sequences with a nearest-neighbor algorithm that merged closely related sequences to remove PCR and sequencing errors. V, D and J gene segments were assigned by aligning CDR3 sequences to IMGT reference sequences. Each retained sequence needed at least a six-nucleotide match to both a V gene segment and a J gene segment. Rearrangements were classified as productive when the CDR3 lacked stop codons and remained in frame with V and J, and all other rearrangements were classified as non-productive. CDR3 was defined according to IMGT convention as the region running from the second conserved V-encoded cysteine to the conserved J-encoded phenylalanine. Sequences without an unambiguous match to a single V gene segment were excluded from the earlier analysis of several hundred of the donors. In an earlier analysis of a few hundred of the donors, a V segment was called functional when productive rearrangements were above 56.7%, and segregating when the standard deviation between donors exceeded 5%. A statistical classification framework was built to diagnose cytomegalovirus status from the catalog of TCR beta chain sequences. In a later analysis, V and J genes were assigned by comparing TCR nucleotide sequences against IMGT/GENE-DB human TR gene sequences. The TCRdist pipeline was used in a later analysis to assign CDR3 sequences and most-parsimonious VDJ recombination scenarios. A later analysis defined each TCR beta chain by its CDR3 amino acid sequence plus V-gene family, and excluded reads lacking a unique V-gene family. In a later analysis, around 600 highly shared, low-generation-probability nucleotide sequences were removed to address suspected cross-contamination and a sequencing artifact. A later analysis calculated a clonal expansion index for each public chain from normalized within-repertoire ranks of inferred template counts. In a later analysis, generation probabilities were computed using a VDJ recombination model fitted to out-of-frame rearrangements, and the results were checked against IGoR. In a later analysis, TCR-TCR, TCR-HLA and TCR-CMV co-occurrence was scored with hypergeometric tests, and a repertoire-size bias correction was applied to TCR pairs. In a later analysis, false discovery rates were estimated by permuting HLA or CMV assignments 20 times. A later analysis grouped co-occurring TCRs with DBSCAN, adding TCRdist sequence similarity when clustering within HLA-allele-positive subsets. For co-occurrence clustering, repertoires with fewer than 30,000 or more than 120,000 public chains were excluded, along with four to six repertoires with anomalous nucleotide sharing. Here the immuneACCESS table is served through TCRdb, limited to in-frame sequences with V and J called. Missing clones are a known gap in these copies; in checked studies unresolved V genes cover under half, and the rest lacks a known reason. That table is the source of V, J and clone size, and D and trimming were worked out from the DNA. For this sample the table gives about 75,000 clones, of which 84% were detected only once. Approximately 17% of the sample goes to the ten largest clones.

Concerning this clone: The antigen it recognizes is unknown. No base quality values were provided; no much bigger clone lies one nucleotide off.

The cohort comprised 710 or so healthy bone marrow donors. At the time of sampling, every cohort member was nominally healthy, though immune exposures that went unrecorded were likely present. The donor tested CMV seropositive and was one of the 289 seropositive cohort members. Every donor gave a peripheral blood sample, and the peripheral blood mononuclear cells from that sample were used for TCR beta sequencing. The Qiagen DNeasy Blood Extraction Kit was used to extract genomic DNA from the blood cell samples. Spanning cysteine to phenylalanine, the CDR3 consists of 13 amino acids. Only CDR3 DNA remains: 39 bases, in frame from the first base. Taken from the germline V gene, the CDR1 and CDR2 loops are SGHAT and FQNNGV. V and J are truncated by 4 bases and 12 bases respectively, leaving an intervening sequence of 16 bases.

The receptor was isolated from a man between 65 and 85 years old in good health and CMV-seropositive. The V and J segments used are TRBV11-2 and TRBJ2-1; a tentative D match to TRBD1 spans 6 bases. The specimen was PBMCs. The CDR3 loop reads CASSSGPDRRQFF. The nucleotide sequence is TGTGCCAGCAGCTCAGGGCCTGACAGGAGGCAGTTCTTC.